This TCR beta chain comes out of a study of CD8+ T cells in alopecia areata. Study overall: Oral tofacitinib (5 to 10 mg twice daily) was administered to treated patients. Study observations and caveats: Higher clonality was seen in lesional scalp than in normal scalp, especially in alopecia totalis/universalis. Scalp clonality decreased significantly with tofacitinib, and so did expanded CD8+ clones among the top 100. TCR sharing across patients was less clear than in mice, possibly HLA-related.

It was cDNA, reverse transcribed from extracted RNA, that served as the sequencing template. Libraries were prepared by immunoSEQ multiplex PCR; TCRdb keeps only in-frame clonotypes and omits some of them. Among 190,000 or so clones listed, around three fifths were seen once. As regards this clone: What it binds is not known.

Treatment of the sample: oral pan-JAK inhibitor, 5-10 mg twice daily. Specimen: CD8+ T cells sorted from blood, collected at week 24, from a patient treated with tofacitinib. The source is a human donor with alopecia areata.

The CDR3 reads CSVPTGYNEQFF. The DNA for the CDR3 is TGCAGCGTCCCGACAGGGTACAATGAGCAGTTCTTC. This sequence joins TRBV29-1 and TRBJ2-1; 7 nucleotides match TRBD1. CDR3 length: 12 amino acids. The germline V gene encodes CDR1 SQVTM and CDR2 ANQGSEA. Unmatched junction bases numbered 3, after V lost 6 bases and J lost 4 bases.